This TCR beta chain stems from a study of T cell responses to AZD1222 COVID-19 vaccine (dated by TCRdb to the early 2020s). Study-level background: TCR sequencing covered roughly 230 trial participants: 200 to 220 given two doses of AZD1222 and some 25 given two doses of MenACWY control vaccine. Trial participants were enrolled into age subgroups of 18-55, 56-69 and 70-plus years, which contained 148, 28 and 57 TCR-sequenced participants, respectively.

The sample's time point, from its label and the paper: about 28 days (+/-7) after the second vaccine dose. In light of the paper, this sample's treatment or condition label describes: meningococcal conjugate vaccine given as trial control. Vaccinee samples came from UK trials COV001 and COV002, including a single-blind randomized controlled phase 2/3 trial of AZD1222 (ChAdOx1 nCoV-19) in healthy adults. For TCRbeta chain sequencing, PBMC samples from trial participants were taken at day 0 and at day 28 after the second dose. As regards this clone: Its antigen remains undetermined. No base-level quality is on record; no much larger clone is a single base apart.

The CDR3 regions of human TCRbeta chains were analyzed by immunosequencing. The original pipeline was this. Repertoire TCRs were matched against a reference library of SARS-CoV-2-specific TCRs generated with the MIRA antigen-specificity platform. Breadth meant the fraction of unique TCRs that were SARS-CoV-2-associated, whereas depth meant the fraction of total T cells that were SARS-CoV-2-associated. Using the MIRA data, each spike-specific TCR was mapped to the spike region that the TCR reacts to and placed in a CD4 or CD8 class. Log10-transformed breadth and depth values were compared by one-way ANOVA with Sidak's multiple comparisons tests. TCRdb retrieved this table from immuneACCESS and kept in-frame rearrangements only. Not all clones are present; in checked studies, unresolved V genes account for under half, and no reason is known for the remainder. The V and J calls and the clone size are those of that table, but D and trimming were determined from the DNA. The sample includes 150,000 or so clones, with about 87% observed a single time. The biggest ten clones account for roughly 4% of the sample.

The research as a whole found: Reportedly, almost half of the unique spike-specific TCRs recognized epitopes lying outside the regions that are mutated in the B.1.351 and B.1.1.7 variants. Participants were mostly white British, with more females than males. The authors suggested clonal diversity may have been underestimated. No day 14 peak-response samples were available, so repertoires were characterized only after the peak T cell response. Vaccine-associated CD4 TCRs spanned the whole spike protein, with dominant responses in regions 160-218 and 743-854. After two AZD1222 doses, spike-specific TCR breadth and depth were significantly higher than at day 0 and than in MenACWY recipients. The 56-69-year group was small, and its depth increase did not reach significance, likely because of low power. Conclusions about previously exposed vaccinees are limited because only five to seven AZD1222 recipients were SARS-CoV-2 seropositive at baseline.

The CDR3, from cysteine to phenylalanine, totals 13 residues. The sequence is cut down to CDR3 DNA, 39 bases in frame from base 1. The germline V gene specifies SGHTA as CDR1 and FQGTGA as CDR2. V loses 0 bases, J loses 5 bases, and the germline ends lie 4 bases apart. The receptor was isolated from an adult who received the MenACWY meningococcal vaccine as a control. The sequence is built from TRBV7-3 and TRBJ1-4; confidence is insufficient to name the D gene. The sample in question was peripheral blood, obtained 28 days after the second dose of the MenACWY control vaccine. The nucleotide sequence is given as TGTGCCAGCAGCTTAACAGTAAATGAAAAACTGTTTTTT. Its protein reads: CASSLTVNEKLFF.